This TCR beta chain was documented in a study of low-dose radiotherapy and immunotherapy resistance in tumors. Study information: On cycle 1 day 1, patients started four cycles of oral aspirin 300 mg daily.

Time point here: after trial treatment. Treatment in this sample: LDRT plus nivolumab, ipilimumab, low-dose cyclophosphamide and aspirin (RACIN trial). cDNA synthesis used a TRAV/TRBV-specific primer set for both chains. A roughly 19-cycle PCR with a constant-region primer and V-primer adapter amplified TCRs. In TCRdb, the reads were re-called with MiXCR into one record per CDR3 protein. The table records approximately 100,000 distinct CDR3 sequences, about a fifth of them present only once. CDR1 is MNHNS and CDR2 is SASEGT in the germline V gene. The CDR3 is 12 residues long. V lost 6 bases and J 9 bases, leaving 12 bases between the germline ends.

The chain is built from TRBV6-1 and TRBJ2-1; D is unresolved. The TCR comes from a male donor with prostate cancer. Material: PBMCs, obtained after low-dose radiotherapy plus immunotherapy. The CDR3 DNA follows: TGTGCCAGCAGAGGTCCGAACGGTGAGCAGTTCTTC. This translates into CASRGPNGEQFF.